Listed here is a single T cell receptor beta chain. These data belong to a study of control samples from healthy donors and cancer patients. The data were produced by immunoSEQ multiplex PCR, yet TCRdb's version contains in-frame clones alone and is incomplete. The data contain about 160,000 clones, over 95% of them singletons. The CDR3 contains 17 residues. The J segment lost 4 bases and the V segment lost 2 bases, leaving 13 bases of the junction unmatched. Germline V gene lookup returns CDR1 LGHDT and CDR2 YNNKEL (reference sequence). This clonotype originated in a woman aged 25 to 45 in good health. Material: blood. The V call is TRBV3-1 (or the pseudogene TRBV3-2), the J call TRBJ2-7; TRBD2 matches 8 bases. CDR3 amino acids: CASSQISVAGISYEQYF. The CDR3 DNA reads TGTGCCAGCAGCCAAATAAGCGTAGCGGGAATTAGTTACGAGCAGTACTTC.